This TCR beta chain was captured by sequencing in a study of blood T cell repertoires in COVID-19. Study context: COVID-19 samples from acute and convalescent phases originated in the United States, Italy and Spain. PBMCs, B-cell-depleted T cells, or T cells provided the cDNA or gDNA that made up the material.

Authors' processing steps: Estimation of nucleated cell counts was performed using reference gene primer amplification. Sequenced by immunoSEQ multiplex PCR; TCRdb stores in-frame clones only, minus some. V and J calls plus clone size are reproduced from that table; the DNA served to infer D and trimming. The top ten clones hold 6.5% to 8.5% of a sample with about 80,000 clones, approximately 89% of them seen once. After removal of 6 bases from V and 8 bases from J, the junction contained 6 bases not matched to a gene. This CDR3 contains 14 residues. Germline V gene data show CDR1 as LNHDA and CDR2 as SQIVND (reference sequence).

The V gene is TRBV19, the J gene TRBJ1-6; 8 bases are shared with TRBD1. The TCR sequence derives from an elderly woman with acute or convalescent COVID-19. The sequencing sample was made of peripheral blood. CDR3 nucleotides: TGTGCCAGTAGCAAAGGACAGGGAGATTCACCCCTCCACTTT. It specifies CASSKGQGDSPLHF.